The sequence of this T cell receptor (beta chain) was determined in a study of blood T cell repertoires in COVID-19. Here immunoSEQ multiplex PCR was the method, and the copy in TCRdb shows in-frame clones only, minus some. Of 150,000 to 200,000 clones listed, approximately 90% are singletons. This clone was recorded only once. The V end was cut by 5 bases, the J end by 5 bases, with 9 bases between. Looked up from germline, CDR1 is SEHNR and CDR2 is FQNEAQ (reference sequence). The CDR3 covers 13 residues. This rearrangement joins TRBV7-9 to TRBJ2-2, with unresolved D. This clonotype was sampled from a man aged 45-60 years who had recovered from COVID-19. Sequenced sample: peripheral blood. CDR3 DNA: TGTGCCAGCAGCATTCCTCCGACCGGGGAGCTGTTTTTT. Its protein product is CASSIPPTGELFF.